This TCR beta chain was identified in a study of blood T cell repertoires in COVID-19. About the study: In each case, the material was cDNA or gDNA derived from T cells, B-cell-depleted T cells, or PBMCs.

Original analysis: Amplification of reference gene primers was used by the study to estimate nucleated cell counts. Some clones are missing from TCRdb's copy, which holds only in-frame ones; the method was immunoSEQ multiplex PCR. V, J and clone size are those of that table, while D and trimming were read from the DNA. The repertoire consists of almost 250,000 clones, with 70% to 90% occurring once and the leading ten covering approximately 9.6%. The CDR3 is 15 residues long. Germline assignment: CDR1 KGHSH and CDR2 LQKENI. V was clipped by 3 bases and J by 5 bases; unmatched bases: 8. J is TRBJ2-7 and V is TRBV18; 9 bases agree with TRBD1. Sequencing was done on a sample of PBMCs or T cells enriched from blood (not recorded which). This receptor was identified in a woman aged 45 to 65 with acute COVID-19. In nucleotides, the CDR3 is TGTGCCAGCTCACCCGGCACAGGGGGCAAGGACGAGCAGTACTTC. This codes for CASSPGTGGKDEQYF. The full variable domain, rest sourced from reference TRBV18 and TRBJ2-7, is NAGVMQNPRHLVRRRGQEARLRCSPMKGHSHVYWYRQLPEEGLKFMVYLQKENIIDESGMPKERFSAEFPKEGPSILRIQQVVRGDSAAYFCASSPGTGGKDEQYFGPGTRLTVT.